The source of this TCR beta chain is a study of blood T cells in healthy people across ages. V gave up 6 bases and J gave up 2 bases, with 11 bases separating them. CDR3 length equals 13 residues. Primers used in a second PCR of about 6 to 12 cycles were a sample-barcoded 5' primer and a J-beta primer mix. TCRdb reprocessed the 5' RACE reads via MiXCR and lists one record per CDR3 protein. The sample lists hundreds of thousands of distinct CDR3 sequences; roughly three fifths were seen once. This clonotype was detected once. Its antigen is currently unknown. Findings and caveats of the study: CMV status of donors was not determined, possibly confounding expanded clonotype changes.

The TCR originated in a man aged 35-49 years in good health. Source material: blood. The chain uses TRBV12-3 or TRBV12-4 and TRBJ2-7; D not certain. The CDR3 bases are TGTGCCAGCAGCAATTCGGGCCCCTACGAGCAGTACTTC. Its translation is CASSNSGPYEQYF.